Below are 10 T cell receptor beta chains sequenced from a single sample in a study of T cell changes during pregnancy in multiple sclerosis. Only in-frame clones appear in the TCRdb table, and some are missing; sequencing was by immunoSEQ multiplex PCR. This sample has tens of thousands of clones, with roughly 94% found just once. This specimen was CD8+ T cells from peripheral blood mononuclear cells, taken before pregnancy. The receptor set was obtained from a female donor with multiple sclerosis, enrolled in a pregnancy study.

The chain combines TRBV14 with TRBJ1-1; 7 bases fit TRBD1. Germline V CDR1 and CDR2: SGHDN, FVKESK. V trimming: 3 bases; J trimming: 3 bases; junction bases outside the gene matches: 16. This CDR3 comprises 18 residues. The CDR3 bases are TGTGCCAGCAGCCAGCTAAGCTTTCGCGACAGGGTGGACACTGAAGCTTTCTTT. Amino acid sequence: CASSQLSFRDRVDTEAFF.

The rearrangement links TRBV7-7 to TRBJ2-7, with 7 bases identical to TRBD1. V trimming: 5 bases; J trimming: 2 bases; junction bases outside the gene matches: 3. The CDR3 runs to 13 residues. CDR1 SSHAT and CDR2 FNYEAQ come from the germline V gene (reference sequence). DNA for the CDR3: TGTGCCAGCAGCGAAGGGACAGCCTACGAGCAGTACTTC. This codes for CASSEGTAYEQYF.

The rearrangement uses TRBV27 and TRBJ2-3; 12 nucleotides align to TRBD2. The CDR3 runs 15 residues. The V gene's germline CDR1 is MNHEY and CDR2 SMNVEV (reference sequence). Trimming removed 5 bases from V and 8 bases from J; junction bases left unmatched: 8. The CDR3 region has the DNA TGTGCCAGCAGTACGACCGGGACTAGCGGGCTTACGCAGTATTTT. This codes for CASSTTGTSGLTQYF.

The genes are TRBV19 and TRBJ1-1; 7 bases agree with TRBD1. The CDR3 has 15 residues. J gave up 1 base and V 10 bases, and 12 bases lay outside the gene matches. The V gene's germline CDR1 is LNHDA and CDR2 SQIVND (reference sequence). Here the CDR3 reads CATAPGQLSNTEAFF. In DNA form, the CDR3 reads TGTGCCACCGCTCCGGGACAGCTCTCGAACACTGAAGCTTTCTTT.

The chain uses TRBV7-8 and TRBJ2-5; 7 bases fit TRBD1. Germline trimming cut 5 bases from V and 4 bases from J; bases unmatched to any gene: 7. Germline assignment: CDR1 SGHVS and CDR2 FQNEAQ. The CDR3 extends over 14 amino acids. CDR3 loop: CASSPEGAGETQYF. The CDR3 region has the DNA TGTGCCAGCAGCCCTGAGGGGGCGGGAGAGACCCAGTACTTC.

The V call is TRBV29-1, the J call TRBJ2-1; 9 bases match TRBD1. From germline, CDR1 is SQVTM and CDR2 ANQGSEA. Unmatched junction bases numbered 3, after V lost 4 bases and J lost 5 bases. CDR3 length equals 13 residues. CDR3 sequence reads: CSVGQGGHNEQFF. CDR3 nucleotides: TGCAGCGTTGGACAGGGGGGCCACAATGAGCAGTTCTTC.

The CDR3 DNA is TGCGCCAGCAGCCAGGTAAACACAGGGGCTTACGAGCAGTACTTC. It is translated as CASSQVNTGAYEQYF. This sequence joins TRBV4-1 and TRBJ2-7; 7 positions agree with TRBD1. The V gene's germline CDR1 is MGHRA and CDR2 YSYEKL. The CDR3 totals 15 residues. Unmatched junction bases numbered 9, after V lost 3 bases and J lost 4 bases.

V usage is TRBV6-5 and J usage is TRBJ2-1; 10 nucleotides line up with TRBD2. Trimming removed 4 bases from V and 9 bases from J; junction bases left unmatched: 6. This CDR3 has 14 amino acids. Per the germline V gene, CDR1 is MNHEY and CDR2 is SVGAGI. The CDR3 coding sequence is TGTGCCAGCAGTTTCTCGGGACTAGCGATTGAGCAGTTCTTC. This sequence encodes CASSFSGLAIEQFF.

The DNA of the CDR3 is TGCAGCGTTGTACCTAGATTATCCGGGACAGGGGACTATGGCTACACCTTC. This encodes CSVVPRLSGTGDYGYTF. The J gene is TRBJ1-2, the V gene TRBV29-1; TRBD1 matches at 10 bases. The V and J ends lost 4 bases and 3 bases, in that order; junction bases with no gene match: 14. The CDR3 consists of 17 residues. Germline CDR1 SQVTM, CDR2 ANQGSEA.

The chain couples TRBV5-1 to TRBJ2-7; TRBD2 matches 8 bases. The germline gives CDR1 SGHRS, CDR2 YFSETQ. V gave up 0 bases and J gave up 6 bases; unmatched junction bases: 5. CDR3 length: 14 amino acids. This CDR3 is CASSLAGGASEQYF. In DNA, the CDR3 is TGCGCCAGCAGCTTGGCCGGGGGGGCAAGCGAGCAGTACTTC. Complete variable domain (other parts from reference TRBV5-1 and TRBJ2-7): KAGVTQTPRYLIKTRGQQVTLSCSPISGHRSVSWYQQTPGQGLQFLFEYFSETQRNKGNFPGRFSGRQFSNSRSEMNVSTLELGDSALYLCASSLAGGASEQYFGPGTRLTVT.